A single sample gave rise to the 27 T cell receptor beta chains below, sequenced in a study of blood T cell repertoires in COVID-19. The method was immunoSEQ multiplex PCR; TCRdb's version includes in-frame clones alone and lacks a portion of them. Of roughly 400,000 clones in the sample, around nine tenths are singletons; the top ten hold approximately 1.5%. Sample: PBMCs or T cells enriched from blood (not recorded which). The receptors stem from a woman between 18 and 29 years old who had been exposed to COVID-19.

The genes are TRBV14 and TRBJ2-5; 9 positions agree with TRBD1. Germline lookup yields CDR1 SGHDN and CDR2 FVKESK. The trim removed 3 bases at V and 9 bases at J, leaving 14 bases unmatched. CDR3 size: 16 residues. CDR3: CASSQVPGQGPGAQYF. The CDR3, as DNA: TGTGCCAGCAGCCAGGTCCCGGGACAGGGCCCAGGGGCCCAGTACTTC.

J is TRBJ2-1 and V is TRBV30; weak D call: TRBD2 (6 bases). The germline V and J ends were trimmed by 6 bases and 6 bases, with 18 bases remaining between them. CDR1 is GTSNPN and CDR2 is SVGIG in the germline V gene (reference sequence). The length of the CDR3 is 14 residues. Written as DNA, the CDR3 is TGTGCCTGTGGGGAGGTAGGAGCTAGCAATGAGCAGTTCTTC. It yields the protein CACGEVGASNEQFF.

The rearrangement uses TRBV28 and TRBJ2-7; no firm D call. Germline V gene lookup returns CDR1 MDHEN and CDR2 SYDVKM. Trimming removed 3 bases at V and 4 bases at J, with 13 bases between. This CDR3 region has 14 residues. The CDR3 loop is CASSLGGPLYEQYF. DNA of the CDR3: TGTGCCAGCAGTTTGGGTGGGCCGTTGTACGAGCAGTACTTC.

CDR3 sequence reads: CASRPPGTANEKLFF. DNA for the CDR3: TGTGCCAGCAGACCCCCCGGGACAGCTAATGAAAAACTGTTTTTT. The chain recombines TRBV11-2 with TRBJ1-4; 7 nucleotides align to TRBD1. CDR3 length equals 15 residues. CDR1 SGHAT and CDR2 FQNNGV come from the germline V gene. Trimming removed 6 bases from V and 3 bases from J; junction bases left unmatched: 7.

J is TRBJ2-3 and V is TRBV24-1; 7 nucleotides align to TRBD2. V dropped 1 base and J dropped 2; count of bases not matched to a gene: 5. This CDR3 spans 16 amino acids. Germline V CDR1 and CDR2: KGHDR, SFDVKD. The CDR3 loop reads CATSDFGEGPTDTQYF. The CDR3, as DNA: TGTGCCACCAGTGATTTTGGGGAGGGCCCCACAGATACGCAGTATTTT.

The chain is built from TRBV13 and TRBJ1-2; TRBD1 might be the D (6 bases). The CDR3 spans 14 residues. Trimming took off 6 bases at V and 4 bases at J, with 15 bases between the two ends. The germline gives CDR1 PRHDT, CDR2 FYEKMQ (reference sequence). The CDR3 sequence is CASSQTGTSYGYTF. In nucleotides, the CDR3 is TGTGCCAGCAGTCAAACCGGGACAAGCTATGGCTACACCTTC.

The chain is built from TRBV5-1 and TRBJ2-6, with 7 bases fitting TRBD1. The CDR3 spans 16 residues. The V and J ends lost 9 bases and 0 bases, in that order; junction bases with no gene match: 9. Per the germline V gene, CDR1 is SGHRS and CDR2 is YFSETQ. CDR3: CATSGQVNSGANVLTF. The CDR3, as DNA: TGCGCCACCTCCGGACAGGTAAACTCTGGGGCCAACGTCCTGACTTTC.

The gene calls are TRBV5-5 and TRBJ1-1, with no clear D. This CDR3 spans 15 amino acids. The germline CDR1 and CDR2 sequences are SGHKS and YYEKEE (reference sequence). Trimming took 0 bases from V and 8 from J, leaving 17 bases between them. The CDR3: CASSLEESTYREAFF. The CDR3 DNA is TGTGCCAGCAGCTTGGAGGAGTCCACTTATAGGGAAGCTTTCTTT.

The chain combines TRBV14 with TRBJ1-2; D ambiguous. Germline CDR1 is SGHDN and CDR2 is FVKESK. This CDR3 is 13 amino acids long. The ends were cut back, 0 bases at V and 4 bases at J, with 6 bases in the middle. CDR3 bases: TGTGCCAGCAGCCAAGATAGCGGCTATGGCTACACCTTC. Amino acid sequence: CASSQDSGYGYTF. Combining the CDR3 with reference TRBV14 and TRBJ1-2 gives the whole variable domain EAGVTQFPSHSVIEKGQTVTLRCDPISGHDNLYWYRRVMGKEIKFLLHFVKESKQDESGMPNNRFLAERTGGTYSTLKVQPAELEDSGVYFCASSQDSGYGYTFGSGTRLTVV.

V and J are TRBV13 and TRBJ2-1; the D is unclear. V gave up 5 bases and J gave up 0 bases, with 8 bases separating them. The germline CDR1 and CDR2 sequences are PRHDT and FYEKMQ (reference sequence). The CDR3 is 14 amino acids. The DNA for the CDR3 is TGTGCCAGCAGCCCCGTTAGCTCCTACAATGAGCAGTTCTTC. Amino acid sequence: CASSPVSSYNEQFF.

The chain recombines TRBV3-1 (or the pseudogene TRBV3-2) with TRBJ2-7; 9 bases map to TRBD2. J lost 3 bases, V lost 5 bases, and 14 bases had no gene match. The CDR3 spans 17 residues. Germline values: CDR1 LGHDT, CDR2 YNNKEL (reference sequence). In DNA, the CDR3 is TGTGCCAGCAGCACAAAAAGGTCTGTAGCGGGGGTCTACGAGCAGTACTTC. This sequence encodes CASSTKRSVAGVYEQYF.

The CDR3 sequence is CASSQTGIGSYNEQFF. The CDR3 nucleotides read TGTGCCAGCAGCCAGACAGGTATAGGCTCTTACAATGAGCAGTTCTTC. The chain couples TRBV5-4 to TRBJ2-1; D might be TRBD1 (6 bases). Germline values: CDR1 SGHNT, CDR2 YYREEE (reference sequence). CDR3 length equals 16 residues. Trimming shortened V by 4 bases and J by 4 bases, and 18 bases separated the two germline ends.

This rearrangement joins TRBV4-1 to TRBJ1-5; 7 bases line up with TRBD1. The germline V gene encodes CDR1 MGHRA and CDR2 YSYEKL. Trimming removed 1 base from V and 7 bases from J; junction bases left unmatched: 4. CDR3 size: 14 residues. CDR3 region: CASSQVFRGQPQHF. The CDR3 nucleotides read TGCGCCAGCAGCCAAGTTTTCAGGGGGCAGCCCCAGCATTTT.

V gene TRBV5-1 combines with J gene TRBJ1-1; perhaps TRBD1 as D (6 bases). The V and J ends lost 0 bases and 1 base respectively, with 10 bases between them. From germline, CDR1 is SGHRS and CDR2 YFSETQ. This CDR3 comprises 15 residues. Here the CDR3 DNA reads TGCGCCAGCAGCTTGGACGAGGGACAGAACACTGAAGCTTTCTTT. Protein: CASSLDEGQNTEAFF.

The rearrangement uses TRBV2 and TRBJ2-1, with TRBD1 matching 9 bases. Germline values: CDR1 SNHLY, CDR2 FYNNEI. The CDR3 runs to 16 residues. The junction had 10 bases not matched to a gene; V was cut back by 2 bases and J by 8 bases. Written as DNA, the CDR3 is TGTGCCAGCAGTGAAATGGCAGGACAGGGGTACGATGAGCAGTTCTTC. Residues: CASSEMAGQGYDEQFF.

The chain employs TRBV4-2 and TRBJ2-7; the D gene is possibly TRBD1 (6 bases). From germline, CDR1 is LGHNA and CDR2 YNFKEQ. The CDR3 runs to 15 residues. Between the trimmed V and J ends, which lost 4 bases and 4 bases, there was a span of 17 bases. DNA of the CDR3: TGTGCCAGCAGCCCTGCCACGTCCAGGGGTTACGAGCAGTACTTC. It translates to CASSPATSRGYEQYF.

Only a few counts were recorded for this clone. CDR3 protein: CSVGGQGNTIYF. The CDR3 nucleotides are TGCAGCGTTGGGGGACAGGGAAACACCATATATTTT. V usage is TRBV29-1 and J usage is TRBJ1-3; 7 bases are shared with TRBD1. With 4 bases clipped from V and 4 bases from J, the junction kept 1 base outside the gene matches. The CDR3 is 12 residues long. CDR1 SQVTM and CDR2 ANQGSEA come from the germline V gene.

This clone was picked up one time. In DNA form, the CDR3 reads TGTGCCAGCAGGGTTGGACAGGGGGGTGAAAAACTGTTTTTT. This translates into CASRVGQGGEKLFF. The rearrangement joins TRBV6-6 to TRBJ1-4; 10 nucleotides match TRBD1. The CDR3 sequence is 14 residues long. Unmatched junction bases numbered 5, after V lost 6 bases and J lost 7 bases. Germline lookup yields CDR1 MNHNY and CDR2 SVGAGI (reference sequence).

This rearrangement joins TRBV27 to TRBJ1-5, with no clear D. The germline CDR1 and CDR2 sequences are MNHEY and SMNVEV (reference sequence). Trimming removed 3 bases from V and 7 bases from J, with 7 bases in between. The CDR3 is 12 amino acids. CDR3 sequence reads: CASSFVGQPQHF. The CDR3 DNA follows: TGTGCCAGCAGTTTTGTCGGGCAGCCCCAGCATTTT.

The genes are TRBV28 and TRBJ1-1, with 8 positions matching TRBD1. The CDR3 loop spans 12 amino acids. The V gene end was trimmed by 8 bases and the J gene end by 5 bases; junction bases not matched to a gene: 4. The germline V gene encodes CDR1 MDHEN and CDR2 SYDVKM. CDR3 residues: CASQGAPTEAFF. Written as DNA, the CDR3 is TGTGCCAGCCAGGGGGCTCCTACTGAAGCTTTCTTT.

The genes are TRBV10-3 and TRBJ2-1; TRBD1 aligns across 8 bases. The CDR3 runs to 13 residues. J lost 6 bases, V lost 10 bases, and 8 bases had no gene match. Germline CDR1 ENHRY, CDR2 SYGVKD. The DNA of the CDR3 is TGTGCCACCCAGGGGGCAGGGAGCAATGAGCAGTTCTTC. This translates into CATQGAGSNEQFF.

This clone appeared a single time. V is TRBV19 and J is TRBJ1-1; D might be TRBD1 (5 bases). The germline V and J ends were trimmed by 3 bases and 0 bases, with 11 bases remaining between them. The CDR3 contains 15 residues. Germline CDR1 reads LNHDA; CDR2 reads SQIVND (reference sequence). CDR3 loop: CASSMGGLLNTEAFF. In nucleotides, the CDR3 is TGTGCCAGTAGTATGGGGGGACTGTTGAACACTGAAGCTTTCTTT.

The genes are TRBV28 and TRBJ1-1; a weak D match, TRBD1 (5 bases). Germline V gene lookup returns CDR1 MDHEN and CDR2 SYDVKM. Trimming removed 2 bases at V and 4 bases at J, with 11 bases between. This CDR3 is built from 14 residues. The DNA for the CDR3 is TGTGCCAGCAGTTTAGGAAAGGGGCGCACTGAAGCTTTCTTT. Translated: CASSLGKGRTEAFF.

The CDR3 nucleotides read TGTGCCAGCTCACCAATCCGACCTAAAGCGGATGAGCAGTTCTTC. It yields the protein CASSPIRPKADEQFF. The V call is TRBV18, the J call TRBJ2-1; possible D gene TRBD2, 5 bases. Per the germline V gene, CDR1 is KGHSH and CDR2 is LQKENI. CDR3 length: 15 amino acids. With 2 bases removed from V and 8 bases from J, the gap between germline ends came to 16 bases.

V usage is TRBV25-1 and J usage is TRBJ2-3; the D gene is possibly TRBD1 (5 bases). Germline V CDR1 and CDR2: MGHDK, SYGVNS. The V gene lost 7 bases and the J gene lost 2 bases, with 16 bases spanning the gap. The CDR3 spans 15 residues. The CDR3 region is CASKAGTGFTDTQYF. DNA for the CDR3: TGTGCCAGCAAGGCAGGCACAGGATTCACAGATACGCAGTATTTT. Filled out from reference TRBV25-1 and TRBJ2-3, the complete variable domain reads EADIYQTPRYLVIGTGKKITLECSQTMGHDKMYWYQQDPGMELHLIHYSYGVNSTEKGDLSSESTVSRIRTEHFPLTLESARPSHTSQYLCASKAGTGFTDTQYFGPGTRLTVL.

The chain couples TRBV4-1 to TRBJ2-1; 8 bases map to TRBD1. CDR3 size: 16 residues. In germline, CDR1 is MGHRA, CDR2 YSYEKL. V shed 4 bases and J 5 bases; nucleotides not matched to a gene: 10. The CDR3 region has the DNA TGCGCCAGCAGCCTATTGTTCCCGGGACAGGACAATGAGCAGTTCTTC. It translates to CASSLLFPGQDNEQFF.

CDR3 sequence (DNA): TGTGCCAGTCCGGGACAGACGAACACTGAAGCTTTCTTT. Translation: CASPGQTNTEAFF. The chain uses TRBV30 and TRBJ1-1; 7 bases fit TRBD1. Germline values: CDR1 GTSNPN, CDR2 SVGIG (reference sequence). CDR3 length: 13 amino acids. Germline trimming cut 8 bases from V and 1 base from J; bases unmatched to any gene: 7.